This T cell receptor beta chain comes out of a study of blood T cell repertoires in COVID-19. Overall study: The cDNA or gDNA used as material had been derived from T cells, B-cell-depleted T cells, or PBMCs.

Repertoires were generated with immunoSEQ multiplex PCR, while TCRdb's copy carries only in-frame clones and drops some. The table records over 250,000 clones, about 90% of them present only once. Cohorts were assigned according to the clinical history that participants reported. Germline lookup yields CDR1 MNHEY and CDR2 SVGAGI. The V end lost 2 bases, the J end lost 4 bases, and 11 bases lay between the germline ends. The CDR3 has 14 amino acids. The sequencing sample was made of PBMCs or T cells enriched from blood (not recorded which). The receptor was derived from a woman aged 55 to 70 who had recovered from COVID-19. The V and J genes are TRBV6-5 and TRBJ1-1; D unclear. CDR3 region: CASSYLERGTEAFF. Written as DNA, the CDR3 is TGTGCCAGCAGTTACCTAGAGCGGGGCACTGAAGCTTTCTTT.